The present TCR beta chain was sequenced within a study of shared T cell receptors in the human thymus. The method was immunoSEQ multiplex PCR; TCRdb's version includes in-frame clones alone and lacks a portion of them. The sample has roughly 710,000 clones, over 75% seen once. The J segment lost 4 bases and the V segment lost 0 bases, leaving 10 bases of the junction unmatched. CDR1 SGHAT and CDR2 FQNNGV come from the germline V gene. The CDR3 contains 17 residues. The same sample was also used in a study of human thymus T cells. That source adds: Those donating were healthy Finnish infants in corrective surgery for congenital heart defects.

The genes are TRBV11-2 and TRBJ2-7; 9 bases fit TRBD2. This clonotype was sampled from a girl under three years old with a congenital heart defect. What was sequenced was thymocytes. The CDR3 DNA is TGTGCCAGCAGCTTAGATGGAATAGGGACTAGCCTATACGAGCAGTACTTC. Its translation: CASSLDGIGTSLYEQYF.